These 9 T cell receptor beta chains were sequenced from one sample in a study of CD8 T cells in Susac syndrome. RNA was extracted with the RNeasy kit, and a quantity of roughly 0.5 to 1 ug was reverse transcribed using random hexamers. From the immunoSEQ multiplex PCR reads, TCRdb called clonotypes with MiXCR, one entry per CDR3 protein. The table has under 300,000 distinct CDR3 sequences, 96% seen once. Specimen: CD4+ T cells from PBMCs. The receptors shown here come from a human donor with Susac syndrome.

This rearrangement joins TRBV5-1 to TRBJ2-7; 12 bases align to TRBD2. The CDR3 extends over 15 amino acids. Losses at the gene ends were 4 bases for V and 3 bases for J; bases not matched to a gene: 5. From germline, CDR1 is SGHRS and CDR2 YFSETQ. The CDR3 spells CASSTTSGSIYEQYF. The DNA for the CDR3 is TGCGCCAGCAGCACGACTAGCGGGAGTATCTACGAGCAGTACTTC.

The chain links TRBV5-6 to TRBJ2-1; D ambiguous. Germline loops: CDR1 SGHDT, CDR2 YYEEEE. Trimming removed 4 bases at V and 2 bases at J, with 13 bases between. The CDR3 extends over 15 amino acids. CDR3 bases: TGTGCCAGCAGCCCACGCCTGGCCCCCTACAATGAGCAGTTCTTC. It is translated as CASSPRLAPYNEQFF.

The chain employs TRBV20-1 and TRBJ1-1, with D possibly matching TRBD1 (6 bases). Trimming pared 1 base from V and 7 bases from J, leaving 10 bases between. CDR1 is DFQATT, CDR2 SNEGSKA, per germline (reference sequence). This CDR3 comprises 12 residues. CDR3 nucleotide sequence: TGCAGTGCTAGAGGTAACAGGGTTGAAGCTTTCTTT. Translation: CSARGNRVEAFF.

The chain recombines TRBV19 with TRBJ1-5; the D is unclear. This CDR3 is built from 13 residues. In germline, CDR1 is LNHDA, CDR2 SQIVND (reference sequence). Trimming removed 6 bases from V and 4 bases from J, with 10 bases in between. The CDR3 spells CASSPGANQPQHF. CDR3 bases: TGTGCCAGTAGCCCCGGAGCTAATCAGCCCCAGCATTTT.

The CDR3 DNA reads as TGCAGTGCTAGATCGAGGACAGGGGGCGCCGCGAGTGGCTACACCTTC. Its translation is CSARSRTGGAASGYTF. V usage is TRBV20-1 and J usage is TRBJ1-2, with 11 bases fitting TRBD1. V shed 2 bases, J shed 7 bases, and the junction held 12 bases outside the gene matches. This CDR3 is 16 amino acids long. Per germline, CDR1 DFQATT and CDR2 SNEGSKA (reference sequence).

The chain couples TRBV18 to TRBJ2-7; a possible D gene is TRBD2 (5 bases). Germline values: CDR1 KGHSH, CDR2 LQKENI. This CDR3 spans 16 amino acids. Trimming left V 1 base short and J 1 base short, with 14 bases between. The DNA for the CDR3 is TGTGCCAGCTCACCACGTAACCGGGATCCATCCTACGAGCAGTACTTC. It is translated as CASSPRNRDPSYEQYF.

In its sample, this clonotype was seen a few times. The chain recombines TRBV19 with TRBJ2-2; 10 nucleotides align to TRBD1. Germline V lookup: CDR1 LNHDA, CDR2 SQIVND (reference sequence). Unmatched junction bases numbered 2, after V lost 6 bases and J lost 1 base. The CDR3 extends over 15 amino acids. CDR3 nucleotide sequence: TGTGCCAGTAGCCGGACAGGGGGGAACACCGGGGAGCTGTTTTTT. Residues: CASSRTGGNTGELFF. Together with reference TRBV19 and TRBJ2-2, the CDR3 gives the full variable domain: DGGITQSPKYLFRKEGQNVTLSCEQNLNHDAMYWYRQDPGQGLRLIYYSQIVNDFQKGDIAEGYSVSREKKESFPLTVTSAQKNPTAFYLCASSRTGGNTGELFFGEGSRLTVL.

This chain joins TRBV20-1 and TRBJ2-7; 7 nucleotides match TRBD2. After removal of 1 base from V and 4 bases from J, the junction contained 7 bases not matched to a gene. The CDR3 is 14 residues long. Germline V lookup: CDR1 DFQATT, CDR2 SNEGSKA (reference sequence). This chain's CDR3 is CSARVRENLYEQYF. DNA for the CDR3: TGCAGTGCTAGAGTGCGGGAGAATCTATACGAGCAGTACTTC.

The chain carries TRBV4-2 and TRBJ1-2; TRBD1 matches at 11 bases. The germline gives CDR1 LGHNA, CDR2 YNFKEQ. The CDR3 has 15 residues. The V segment lost 3 bases and the J segment 6 bases; nucleotides outside the gene matches: 6. Here the CDR3 reads CASSQEGQGVNGYTF. CDR3 sequence (DNA): TGTGCCAGCAGCCAGGAGGGACAGGGGGTAAATGGCTACACCTTC.